Listed below are T cell receptor beta chains from one sample, sequenced in a study of blood T cell repertoires in COVID-19. Data came from immunoSEQ multiplex PCR; TCRdb stores just in-frame clones and leaves some out. The sample lists tens of thousands of clones; roughly 80% were seen once. The source material was peripheral blood. These receptors originate from an older woman with acute or convalescent COVID-19. Both conserved end residues are part of each CDR3. Fields, in order: D gene, V gene, clone size, J gene, CDR3 DNA, CDR3 protein. The D gene is left open where the match is weak. Not all rows give a size; the values are once, few, many and, for expanded clones, a class.

-	TRBV9	-	TRBJ2-7	TGTGCCAGCAGCTCGACAGCTTCCTACGAGCAGTACTTC	CASSSTASYEQYF
TRBD1	TRBV7-9	-	TRBJ1-4	TGTGCCAGCAGCCAAGGACAGGGGGATGAAAAACTGTTTTTT	CASSQGQGDEKLFF
TRBD1	TRBV6-5	-	TRBJ1-3	TGTGCCAGCAGTATCAACAGGGGGCACGGAAACACCATATATTTT	CASSINRGHGNTIYF
-	TRBV5-4	few	TRBJ2-1	TGTGCCAGCAGCTTGGCCCCATCCAATGAGCAGTTCTTC	CASSLAPSNEQFF
-	TRBV7-9	few	TRBJ2-5	TGTGCCAGCAGTCTCAGGGGAGAGACCCAGTACTTC	CASSLRGETQYF
-	TRBV12-3/TRBV12-4	-	TRBJ1-1	TGTGCCAGCAGTATCCGGGCCAGCGGGGCTTTCTTT	CASSIRASGAFF
-	TRBV12-3/TRBV12-4	once	TRBJ1-1	TGTGCCAGCAGTTTAGACCAGGGCGCTGAAGCTTTCTTT	CASSLDQGAEAFF
-	TRBV7-2	-	TRBJ2-7	TGTGCCAGCAGCTTCCTCCGACTCGGTTACGAGCAGTACTTC	CASSFLRLGYEQYF
-	TRBV3-1/TRBV3-2	-	TRBJ1-2	TGTGCCAGCAGCTCCGGGGGCTATGGCTACACCTTC	CASSSGGYGYTF
-	TRBV28	-	TRBJ2-7	TGTGCCAGCAGTTTGGAGGACGAGCAGTACTTC	CASSLEDEQYF
TRBD1	TRBV27	-	TRBJ2-1	TGTGCCAGCACATCGAGGAACAGGGGGCGCTTGGACTACAATGAGCAGTTCTTC	CASTSRNRGRLDYNEQFF
TRBD1	TRBV2	-	TRBJ1-5	TGTGCCAGCAGTGAAGAGACAGGGGGCTCCAATCAGCCCCAGCATTTT	CASSEETGGSNQPQHF
-	TRBV5-1	-	TRBJ1-1	TGCGCCAGCAGCTTGGCGAGAGAACCAGGGGCGCTGAACACTGAAGCTTTCTTT	CASSLAREPGALNTEAFF
TRBD1	TRBV9	few	TRBJ2-2	TGTGCCAGCAACAATCGAGGGGACAGTTTCTCCGGGGAGCTGTTTTTT	CASNNRGDSFSGELFF
-	TRBV6-6	-	TRBJ1-5	TGTGCCAGCAGGCCCCCCAGTGATCAGCCCCAGCATTTT	CASRPPSDQPQHF
-	TRBV30	few	TRBJ2-5	TGTGCCCGACAGGCAGGGTCGAGGACCCAGTACTTC	CARQAGSRTQYF
-	TRBV7-3	few	TRBJ2-2	TGTGCCAGCAGCTATCTTGGTAGGGGTAACGCCGGGGAGCTGTTTTTT	CASSYLGRGNAGELFF
-	TRBV18	-	TRBJ2-7	TGTGCCAGCTCACCCGCTATGAGCTCCTACGAGCAGTACTTC	CASSPAMSSYEQYF
-	TRBV7-2	-	TRBJ1-1	TGTGCCAGCAGCTTCAGGCCCATCTCGCAGGCGAACACTGAAGCTTTCTTT	CASSFRPISQANTEAFF
TRBD1	TRBV5-1	-	TRBJ1-2	TGCGCCAGCAGCGTAGACAGGGGTTCTTATGGCTACACCTTC	CASSVDRGSYGYTF
TRBD1	TRBV5-1	-	TRBJ1-6	TGCGCCAGCAGCCCTCGGACAGGGAATTCACCCCTCCACTTT	CASSPRTGNSPLHF
-	TRBV10-1	-	TRBJ2-7	TGCGCCAGCACCTCACTAACAGGGTGCATCCACGAGCAGTACTTC	CASTSLTGCIHEQYF
TRBD1	TRBV18	-	TRBJ1-3	TGTGCCAGCTCACAAATTGGAGGACAGGGCTCTGGAAACACCATATATTTT	CASSQIGGQGSGNTIYF
-	TRBV6-5	-	TRBJ1-2	TGTGCCAGCAGTTTGGCCGCAGGGTTCTATGGCTACACCTTC	CASSLAAGFYGYTF
TRBD1	TRBV10-3	-	TRBJ2-3	TGTGCCACCCCATTTCGGACAGGGTGGACAGATACGCAGTATTTT	CATPFRTGWTDTQYF
TRBD1	TRBV5-1	-	TRBJ1-5	TGCGCCAGCAGCAGTGGGACAGGGTCCAATCAGCCCCAGCATTTT	CASSSGTGSNQPQHF
-	TRBV12-3/TRBV12-4	-	TRBJ1-5	TGTGCCAGCAGCCCGGTAAACAATCAGCCCCAGCATTTT	CASSPVNNQPQHF
-	TRBV5-1	-	TRBJ1-5	TGCGCCAGCAGCTTGGACGGTTTTCAGCCCCAGCATTTT	CASSLDGFQPQHF
-	TRBV11-2	-	TRBJ2-1	TGTGCCAGCAGCTTAGATCCACCGGGACTCAGCTCCTACAATGAGCAGTTCTTC	CASSLDPPGLSSYNEQFF
-	TRBV7-3	-	TRBJ2-2	TGTGCCAGCACCCCGGGTAGCGGTGAGAACACCGGGGAGCTGTTTTTT	CASTPGSGENTGELFF
-	TRBV5-8	-	TRBJ2-6	TGTGCCAGCAGCTTGGGAGGCACAAGCTCTGGGGCCAACGTCCTGACTTTC	CASSLGGTSSGANVLTF
-	TRBV24-1	-	TRBJ2-5	TGTGCCACAGCGGCAGGGGAAGAGACCCAGTACTTC	CATAAGEETQYF
TRBD1	TRBV5-1	-	TRBJ2-2	TGCGCCAGCAGCCCGACGACAGGGGCCGGGGAGCTGTTTTTT	CASSPTTGAGELFF
-	TRBV5-1	-	TRBJ1-6	TGCGCCAGCAGCTTGGGTTCAGGGGAATCACCCCTCCACTTT	CASSLGSGESPLHF
-	TRBV14	-	TRBJ2-1	TGTGCCAGCACCGACAGCCCCGGATCCGGTTGGCAGTTCTTC	CASTDSPGSGWQFF
-	TRBV12-3/TRBV12-4	-	TRBJ1-1	TGTGCCAGCAGTTTAAAGAGTTACACTGAAGCTTTCTTT	CASSLKSYTEAFF
TRBD2	TRBV3-1/TRBV3-2	-	TRBJ2-5	TGTGCCAGCAGCCAAGATCGAGGGTGGGGGAGGGAAGAGACCCAGTACTTC	CASSQDRGWGREETQYF
-	TRBV24-1	-	TRBJ2-1	TGTGCCACCAGTGATTTGAGGGGGGGATCCTACAATGAGCAGTTCTTC	CATSDLRGGSYNEQFF
TRBD1	TRBV11-2	-	TRBJ1-1	TGTGCCAGCAGCCGTTTTGGGACAGGGGATGGGAACACTGAAGCTTTCTTT	CASSRFGTGDGNTEAFF
-	TRBV7-2	-	TRBJ2-1	TGTGCCAGCAGCCGCCAGGTACGGTCTGGTAATGAGCAGTTCTTC	CASSRQVRSGNEQFF